A single sample gave rise to the 14 T cell receptor beta chains below, sequenced in a study of blood T cell repertoires in COVID-19. The protocol was immunoSEQ multiplex PCR, while the TCRdb copy is restricted to in-frame clones and leaves out a portion. There are 150,000 to 200,000 clones in the sample; roughly 89% occur only once, and more than 5% lies in the top ten. Sequencing was performed on peripheral blood. Receptors originate from a human donor in a cohort sampled during active COVID-19.

This clone was seen a single time. This chain links TRBV9 with TRBJ2-1; D possibly corresponds to TRBD2 (5 bases). V lost 3 bases, J lost 1 base, and 17 bases lay in between. Germline V CDR1 and CDR2: SGDLS, YYNGEE. The CDR3 has 17 residues. CDR3 sequence (DNA): TGTGCCAGCAGCGCAAACAAGGGAGCTAGGTCCTACAATGAGCAGTTCTTC. Translated, it gives CASSANKGARSYNEQFF. Supplemented by reference TRBV9 and TRBJ2-1, the full variable domain reads DSGVTQTPKHLITATGQRVTLRCSPRSGDLSVYWYQQSLDQGLQFLIQYYNGEERAKGNILERFSAQQFPDLHSELNLSSLELGDSALYFCASSANKGARSYNEQFFGPGTRLTVL.

V and J are TRBV7-8 and TRBJ2-7; the D gene is possibly TRBD2 (6 bases). This CDR3 region has 16 residues. V was shortened by 5 bases and J by 0 bases, with 17 bases between the two germline ends. The germline V gene encodes CDR1 SGHVS and CDR2 FQNEAQ. This CDR3 reads CASSPGRTSSSYEQYF. The CDR3 DNA is TGTGCCAGCAGCCCCGGGAGAACTTCGAGCTCCTACGAGCAGTACTTC.

The CDR3, as DNA: TGTGCCAGTAGTATGACAGGGTCTAGCAATCAGCCCCAGCATTTT. The encoded protein is CASSMTGSSNQPQHF. V usage is TRBV19 and J usage is TRBJ1-5, with TRBD1 identical over 7 bases. The germline CDR1 and CDR2 sequences are LNHDA and SQIVND (reference sequence). Trimming cost V 3 bases and J 0 bases; bases outside gene matches: 2. This CDR3 has 15 residues.

The chain recombines TRBV7-2 with TRBJ2-7, with D perhaps TRBD1 (6 bases). V lost 1 base to trimming and J lost 3 bases, with 19 bases between them. Germline lookup yields CDR1 SGHTA and CDR2 FQGNSA. The CDR3 extends over 17 amino acids. CDR3 bases: TGTGCCAGCAGCTTAGGGGTAGGGTGGGACAACCTCTACGAGCAGTACTTC. It yields the protein CASSLGVGWDNLYEQYF.

The J gene is TRBJ2-7, the V gene TRBV6-1; 10 nucleotides align to TRBD2. Trimming removed 2 bases from V and 0 bases from J; junction bases left unmatched: 13. Germline V gives CDR1 MNHNS, CDR2 SASEGT. CDR3 length: 19 residues. CDR3 nucleotides: TGTGCCAGCAGTGAACCTCTAGCGGGAGTGCACCGGAGCTCCTACGAGCAGTACTTC. Encoded protein: CASSEPLAGVHRSSYEQYF.

This rearrangement joins TRBV5-5 to TRBJ2-5; perhaps TRBD2 as D (8 bases). The CDR3 is 20 amino acids. The germline CDR1 and CDR2 sequences are SGHKS and YYEKEE (reference sequence). The V gene lost 0 bases and the J gene lost 7 bases, with 31 bases spanning the gap. The CDR3 coding sequence is TGTGCCAGCAGCTTGGAGGGGGCTCTGGTCTCTAGCGGGCCAAGATGGACCCAGTACTTC. Protein sequence: CASSLEGALVSSGPRWTQYF.

This chain links TRBV24-1 with TRBJ1-1; D may be TRBD1 (6 bases). The CDR3 covers 13 residues. Germline-derived CDR1 and CDR2 are KGHDR and SFDVKD. Between the trimmed V and J ends, which lost 7 bases and 3 bases, there was a span of 11 bases. CDR3 protein: CATSGGGHTEAFF. The CDR3 nucleotides are TGTGCCACCAGCGGGGGGGGCCACACTGAAGCTTTCTTT.

This rearrangement joins TRBV27 to TRBJ1-6, with 8 bases fitting TRBD1. Unmatched junction bases numbered 13, after V lost 6 bases and J lost 0 bases. This CDR3 is built from 19 residues. Germline V lookup: CDR1 MNHEY, CDR2 SMNVEV (reference sequence). The CDR3 spells CASSSSNYRGSSYNSPLHF. CDR3 bases: TGTGCCAGCAGCTCCTCTAACTACAGGGGGAGCTCCTATAATTCACCCCTCCACTTT.

V gene TRBV19 combines with J gene TRBJ2-5; D perhaps matches TRBD2 (5 bases). V dropped 1 base and J dropped 5 bases, with 17 bases sitting between them. Germline-derived CDR1 and CDR2 are LNHDA and SQIVND (reference sequence). The CDR3 runs 16 residues. The chain's CDR3 is CASSIGGLTAKETQYF. CDR3 coding DNA: TGTGCCAGTAGTATAGGCGGGTTAACAGCCAAGGAGACCCAGTACTTC.

With regard to this clone: At one end the junction does not follow the germline gene, possibly because of a read error. The chain links TRBV7-7 to TRBJ2-1; 8 bases align to TRBD2. The CDR3 consists of 14 residues. Germline CDR1 reads SSHAT; CDR2 reads FNYEAQ (reference sequence). The CDR3, as DNA: TGTGCTAGCAGCCGAGCGGGAGAGCAAAATGAGCAGTTCTTC. It yields the protein CASSRAGEQNEQFF.

The chain recombines TRBV19 with TRBJ2-1; no clear D gene. Germline loops: CDR1 LNHDA, CDR2 SQIVND (reference sequence). V gave up 6 bases and J gave up 0 bases, with 9 bases separating them. The CDR3 spans 14 residues. CDR3 in DNA: TGTGCCAGTAGGAAGAGGAGCTCCTACAATGAGCAGTTCTTC. The encoded protein is CASRKRSSYNEQFF.

The rearrangement uses TRBV3-1 (or the pseudogene TRBV3-2) and TRBJ1-3; D is unresolved. Trimming stripped 0 bases from V and 4 bases from J, with 10 bases between. Germline CDR1 and CDR2: LGHDT and YNNKEL (reference sequence). This CDR3 has 15 amino acids. CDR3 bases: TGTGCCAGCAGCCAAGATGGCGGCAAAGGAAACACCATATATTTT. It is translated as CASSQDGGKGNTIYF.

V is TRBV19 and J is TRBJ1-1; possible D gene TRBD1, 5 bases. The length of the CDR3 is 16 residues. CDR1 is LNHDA and CDR2 is SQIVND in the germline V gene (reference sequence). The V end was cut by 3 bases, the J end by 0 bases, with 14 bases between. CDR3 DNA sequence: TGTGCCAGTAGTATCCAGGGCAGCGTAATGAACACTGAAGCTTTCTTT. As protein: CASSIQGSVMNTEAFF.

The chain has TRBV5-4 and TRBJ2-7; 7 bases are a match to TRBD1. This CDR3 comprises 12 residues. With V trimmed by 4 bases and J by 3 bases, 1 base remained unmatched. Germline V CDR1 and CDR2: SGHNT, YYREEE (reference sequence). CDR3 sequence: CASSRTGYEQYF. The CDR3 DNA reads TGTGCCAGCAGCCGGACAGGCTACGAGCAGTACTTC.